Given below is one T cell receptor (beta chain) in context. Germline CDR1 and CDR2: SQVTM and ANQGSEA. Trimming pared 4 bases from V and 6 bases from J, leaving 13 bases between. This CDR3 comprises 13 residues. The entry originates in a study of blood T cell repertoires in COVID-19. Study context: COVID-19 samples collected from the United States, Italy and Spain covered acute and convalescent phases. The cDNA or gDNA used as material had been derived from T cells, B-cell-depleted T cells, or PBMCs.

In the study's own analysis: Reference gene primer amplification yielded estimated nucleated cell counts. Method: immunoSEQ multiplex PCR; TCRdb's copy keeps in-frame clones and lacks some. V and J calls and clone size are copied from that table; D and trimming were computed from the DNA. Of about 120,000 clones in the sample, 80% to 90% were seen once. The V gene is TRBV29-1, the J gene TRBJ1-5, with D maybe TRBD1 (5 bases). The origin of this receptor is a man in his 70s with active or convalescent COVID-19. Sequencing was done on a sample of peripheral blood. The CDR3 sequence: CSVGQIIGQPQHF. The CDR3 coding sequence is TGCAGCGTTGGACAGATAATAGGTCAGCCCCAGCATTTT.